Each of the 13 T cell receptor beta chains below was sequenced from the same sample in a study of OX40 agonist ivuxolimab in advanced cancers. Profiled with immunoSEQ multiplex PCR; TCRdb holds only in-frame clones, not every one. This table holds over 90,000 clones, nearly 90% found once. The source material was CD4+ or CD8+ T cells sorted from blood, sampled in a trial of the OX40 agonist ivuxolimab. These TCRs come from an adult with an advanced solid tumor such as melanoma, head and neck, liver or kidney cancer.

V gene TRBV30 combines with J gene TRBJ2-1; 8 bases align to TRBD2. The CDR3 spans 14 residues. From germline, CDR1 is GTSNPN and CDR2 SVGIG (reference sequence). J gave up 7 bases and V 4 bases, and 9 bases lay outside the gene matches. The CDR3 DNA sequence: TGTGCCTGGACTCCCCGGGAGGGTTGGAATGAGCAGTTCTTC. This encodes CAWTPREGWNEQFF.

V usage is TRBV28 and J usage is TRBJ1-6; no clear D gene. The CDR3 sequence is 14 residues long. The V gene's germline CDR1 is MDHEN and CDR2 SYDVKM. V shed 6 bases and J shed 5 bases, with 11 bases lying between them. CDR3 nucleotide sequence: TGTGCCAGCAGCCTCCACGGAAATAATTCACCCCTCCACTTT. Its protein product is CASSLHGNNSPLHF. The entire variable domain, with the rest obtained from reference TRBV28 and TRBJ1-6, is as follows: DVKVTQSSRYLVKRTGEKVFLECVQDMDHENMFWYRQDPGLGLRLIYFSYDVKMKEKGDIPEGYSVSREKKERFSLILESASTNQTSMYLCASSLHGNNSPLHFGNGTRLTVT.

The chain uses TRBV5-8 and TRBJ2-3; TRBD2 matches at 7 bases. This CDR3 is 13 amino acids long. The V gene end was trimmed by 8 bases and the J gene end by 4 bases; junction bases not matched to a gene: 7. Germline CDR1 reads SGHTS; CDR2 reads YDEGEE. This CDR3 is CASPGLGPDTQYF. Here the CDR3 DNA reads TGTGCCAGTCCCGGACTAGGTCCAGATACGCAGTATTTT.

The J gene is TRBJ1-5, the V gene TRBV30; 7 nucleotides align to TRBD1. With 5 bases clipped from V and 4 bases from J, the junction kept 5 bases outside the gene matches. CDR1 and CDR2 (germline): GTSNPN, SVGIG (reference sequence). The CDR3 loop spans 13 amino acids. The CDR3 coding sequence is TGTGCCTGGGCCCACAGGGGAAATCAGCCCCAGCATTTT. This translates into CAWAHRGNQPQHF. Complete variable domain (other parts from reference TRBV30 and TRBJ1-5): SQTIHQWPATLVQPVGSPLSLECTVEGTSNPNLYWYRQAAGRGLQLLFYSVGIGQISSEVPQNLSASRPQDRQFILSSKKLLLSDSGFYLCAWAHRGNQPQHFGDGTRLSIL.

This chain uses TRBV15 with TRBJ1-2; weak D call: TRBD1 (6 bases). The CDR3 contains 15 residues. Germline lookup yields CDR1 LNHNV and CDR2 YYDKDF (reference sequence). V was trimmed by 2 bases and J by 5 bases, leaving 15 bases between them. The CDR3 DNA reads TGTGCCACCAGCAGACCTACGACAGGAGAATATGGCTACACCTTC. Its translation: CATSRPTTGEYGYTF.

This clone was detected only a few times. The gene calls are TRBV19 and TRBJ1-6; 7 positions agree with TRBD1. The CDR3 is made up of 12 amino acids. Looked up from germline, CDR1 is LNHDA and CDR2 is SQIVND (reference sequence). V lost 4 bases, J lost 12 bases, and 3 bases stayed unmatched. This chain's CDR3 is CASSNRGQPLHF. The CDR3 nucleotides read TGTGCCAGTAGTAACAGGGGTCAACCCCTCCACTTT.

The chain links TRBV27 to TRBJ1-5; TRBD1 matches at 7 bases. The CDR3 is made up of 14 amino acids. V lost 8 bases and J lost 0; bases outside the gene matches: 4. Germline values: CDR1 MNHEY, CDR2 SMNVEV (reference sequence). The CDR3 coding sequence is TGTGCCAGCCGGACAGGAGATAGCAATCAGCCCCAGCATTTT. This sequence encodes CASRTGDSNQPQHF.

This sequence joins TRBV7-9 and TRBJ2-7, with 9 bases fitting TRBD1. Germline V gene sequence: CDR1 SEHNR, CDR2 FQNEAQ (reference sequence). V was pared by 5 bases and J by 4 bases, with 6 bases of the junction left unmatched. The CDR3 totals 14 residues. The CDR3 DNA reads TGTGCCAGCAGCCCAGACAGGGGGGGTTACGAGCAGTACTTC. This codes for CASSPDRGGYEQYF.

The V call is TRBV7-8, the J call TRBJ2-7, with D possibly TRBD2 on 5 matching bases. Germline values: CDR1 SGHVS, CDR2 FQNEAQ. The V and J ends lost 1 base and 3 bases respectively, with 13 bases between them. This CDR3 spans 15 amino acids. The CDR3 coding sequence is TGTGCCAGCAGCTTAGGTGCGGGCCTAAGCTACGAGCAGTACTTC. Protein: CASSLGAGLSYEQYF.

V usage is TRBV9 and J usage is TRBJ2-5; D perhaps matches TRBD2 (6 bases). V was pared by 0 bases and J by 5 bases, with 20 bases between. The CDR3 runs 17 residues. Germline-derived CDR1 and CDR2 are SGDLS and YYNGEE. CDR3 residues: CASSVGTWRGPAETQYF. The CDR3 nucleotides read TGTGCCAGCAGCGTAGGGACGTGGCGGGGACCTGCGGAGACCCAGTACTTC.

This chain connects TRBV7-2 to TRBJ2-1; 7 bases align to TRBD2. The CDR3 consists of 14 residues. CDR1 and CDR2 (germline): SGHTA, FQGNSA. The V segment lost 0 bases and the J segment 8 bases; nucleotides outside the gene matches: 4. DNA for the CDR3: TGTGCCAGCAGCTTAGCGGGTGGGGGGGATGAGCAGTTCTTC. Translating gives CASSLAGGGDEQFF.

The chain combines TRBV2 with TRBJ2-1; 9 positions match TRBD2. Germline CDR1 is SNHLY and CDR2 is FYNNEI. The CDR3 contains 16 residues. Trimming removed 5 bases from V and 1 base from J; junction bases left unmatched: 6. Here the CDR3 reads CASSRRLAGSYNEQFF. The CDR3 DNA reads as TGTGCCAGCAGTCGTCGGCTAGCGGGATCCTACAATGAGCAGTTCTTC.

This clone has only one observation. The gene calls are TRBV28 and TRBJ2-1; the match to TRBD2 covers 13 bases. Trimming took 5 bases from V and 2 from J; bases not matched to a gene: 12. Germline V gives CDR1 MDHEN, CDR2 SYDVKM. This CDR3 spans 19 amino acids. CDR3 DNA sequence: TGTGCCAGCAGTCTCCCGACTAGCGGGAGGTTAAGGACCTACAATGAGCAGTTCTTC. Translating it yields CASSLPTSGRLRTYNEQFF.